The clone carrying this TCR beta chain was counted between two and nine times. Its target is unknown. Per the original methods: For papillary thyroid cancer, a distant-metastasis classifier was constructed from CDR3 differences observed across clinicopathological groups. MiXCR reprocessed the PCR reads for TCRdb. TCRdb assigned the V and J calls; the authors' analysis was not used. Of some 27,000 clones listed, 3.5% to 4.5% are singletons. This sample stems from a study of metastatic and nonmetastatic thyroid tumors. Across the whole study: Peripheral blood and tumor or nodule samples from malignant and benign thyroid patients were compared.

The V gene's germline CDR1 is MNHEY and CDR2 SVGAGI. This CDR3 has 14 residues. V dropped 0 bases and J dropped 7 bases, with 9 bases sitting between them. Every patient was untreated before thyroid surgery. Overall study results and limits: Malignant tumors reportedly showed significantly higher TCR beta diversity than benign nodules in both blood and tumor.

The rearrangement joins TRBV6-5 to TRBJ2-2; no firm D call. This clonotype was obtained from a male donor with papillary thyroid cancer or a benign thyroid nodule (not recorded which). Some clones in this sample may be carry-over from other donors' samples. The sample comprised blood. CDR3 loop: CASSYSGVHGELFF. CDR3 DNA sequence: TGTGCCAGCAGTTACTCAGGAGTACACGGGGAGCTGTTTTTT.